The 25 T cell receptor beta chains below were found in one sample sequenced in a study of neoadjuvant anti-PD-1 for oral cavity cancer. TCRdb's copy holds only in-frame clones and misses some; the assay was immunoSEQ multiplex PCR. The sample shows about 6,600 clones, approximately 46% of them seen only once. The starting material was tumor tissue, obtained before nivolumab (anti-PD-1) treatment. These receptors were taken from a person aged 35-79 years with oral cavity squamous cell carcinoma.

This chain links TRBV5-5 with TRBJ2-5, with 8 bases that match TRBD2. J gave up 6 bases and V 3 bases, and 10 bases lay outside the gene matches. Per the germline V gene, CDR1 is SGHKS and CDR2 is YYEKEE (reference sequence). The CDR3 loop spans 15 amino acids. Here the CDR3 reads CASSSGLVGRQTQYF. The CDR3 DNA reads TGTGCCAGCAGCTCGGGACTAGTAGGGAGACAGACCCAGTACTTC. Using reference TRBV5-5 and TRBJ2-5 for the parts outside the CDR3, the full variable domain is DAGVTQSPTHLIKTRGQQVTLRCSPISGHKSVSWYQQVLGQGPQFIFQYYEKEERGRGNFPDRFSARQFPNYSSELNVNALLLGDSALYLCASSSGLVGRQTQYFGPGTRLLVL.

As regards this clone: A read error may account for a junction end that differs from germline. The chain recombines TRBV5-5 with TRBJ1-2, with 9 positions matching TRBD1. The CDR3 is 14 residues long. Per germline, CDR1 SGHKS and CDR2 YYEKEE (reference sequence). CDR3 amino acids: CASSPGTGSIGYTF. DNA for the CDR3: TGCGCCAGCAGCCCCGGGACAGGGTCTATTGGCTACACCTTC.

In this sample, this clone turned up a few times. The genes are TRBV7-3 and TRBJ2-3; D is unclear. The CDR3 extends over 14 amino acids. The germline CDR1 and CDR2 sequences are SGHTA and FQGTGA. V was trimmed by 5 bases and J by 2 bases, leaving 11 bases between them. In DNA form, the CDR3 reads TGTGCCAGCAGCCTGGGTTTACCCACAGATACGCAGTATTTT. It translates to CASSLGLPTDTQYF.

This clone has only a few counts. The gene calls are TRBV11-3 and TRBJ2-2; TRBD2 matches at 13 bases. The length of the CDR3 is 17 residues. Trimming took 6 bases from V and 6 from J; bases not matched to a gene: 10. From germline, CDR1 is SGHNT and CDR2 YENEEA. DNA for the CDR3: TGTGCCAGCAGAAGACTAGCGGGGGGCTGGGGCGCCGGGGAGCTGTTTTTT. It translates to CASRRLAGGWGAGELFF.

This clone was recorded once. This rearrangement joins TRBV7-2 to TRBJ2-1; TRBD2 is a possible D gene (6 bases). This CDR3 is built from 16 residues. Trimming stripped 1 base from V and 0 bases from J, with 10 bases between. Germline-derived CDR1 and CDR2 are SGHTA and FQGNSA. This CDR3 is CASSLEGLNSYNEQFF. The DNA of the CDR3 is TGTGCCAGCAGCTTAGAGGGACTGAACTCCTACAATGAGCAGTTCTTC. Based on the CDR3 plus reference TRBV7-2 and TRBJ2-1, the full variable domain is GAGVSQSPSNKVTEKGKDVELRCDPISGHTALYWYRQSLGQGLEFLIYFQGNSAPDKSGLPSDRFSAERTGGSVSTLTIQRTQQEDSAVYLCASSLEGLNSYNEQFFGPGTRLTVL.

The rearrangement uses TRBV6-1 and TRBJ2-2; perhaps TRBD1 as D (6 bases). The V end was cut by 5 bases, the J end by 7 bases, with 14 bases between. The CDR3 consists of 14 residues. The germline CDR1 and CDR2 sequences are MNHNS and SASEGT. The CDR3 region is CASSQGRVGGELFF. CDR3 nucleotide sequence: TGTGCCAGCAGTCAGGGGCGGGTAGGCGGGGAGCTGTTTTTT.

Sample share makes this clone medium-sized. The chain recombines TRBV19 with TRBJ2-7; maybe TRBD2 (5 bases). The CDR3 loop spans 13 amino acids. V lost 3 bases, J lost 2 bases, and 8 bases lay in between. Per the germline V gene, CDR1 is LNHDA and CDR2 is SQIVND (reference sequence). DNA for the CDR3: TGTGCCAGTAGTATTACCGGGACCTACGAGCAGTACTTC. It codes for CASSITGTYEQYF.

The genes are TRBV6-1 and TRBJ1-2; D is ambiguous. CDR3 length: 14 amino acids. Trimming left V 2 bases short and J 5 bases short, with 12 bases between. CDR1 is MNHNS and CDR2 is SASEGT in the germline V gene. The CDR3 nucleotides read TGTGCCAGCAGTGAATACGCTCTCGGATATGGCTACACCTTC. It yields the protein CASSEYALGYGYTF.

V is TRBV2 and J is TRBJ1-4; D is possibly TRBD1 (6 bases). CDR3 length equals 15 residues. V lost 3 bases to trimming and J lost 4 bases, with 12 bases between them. Germline V CDR1 and CDR2: SNHLY, FYNNEI. CDR3 protein: CASSDPTGGNEKLFF. CDR3 bases: TGTGCCAGCAGTGACCCGACAGGCGGTAATGAAAAACTGTTTTTT.

V gene TRBV19 combines with J gene TRBJ2-3; 16 bases map to TRBD2. This CDR3 spans 22 amino acids. V dropped 6 bases and J dropped 0; count of bases not matched to a gene: 18. CDR1 is LNHDA and CDR2 is SQIVND in the germline V gene (reference sequence). DNA of the CDR3: TGTGCCAGTAGGCTGACGAATCGCGGGACTAGCGGGGGGGAAACTAGCACAGATACGCAGTATTTT. Translated: CASRLTNRGTSGGETSTDTQYF.

V is TRBV6-1 and J is TRBJ1-3; 7 positions agree with TRBD1. The CDR3 spans 15 residues. Germline loops: CDR1 MNHNS, CDR2 SASEGT. The ends lost 3 bases at V and 2 bases at J; junction bases unmatched: 4. The CDR3 nucleotides are TGTGCCAGCAGTGACTGGGGGACAGCTGGAAACACCATATATTTT. Translated: CASSDWGTAGNTIYF.

This clone was counted a few times. J is TRBJ1-2 and V is TRBV5-1, with 10 positions matching TRBD1. Germline trimming cut 4 bases from V and 3 bases from J; bases unmatched to any gene: 9. Germline V gene lookup returns CDR1 SGHRS and CDR2 YFSETQ. CDR3 length: 16 residues. The CDR3 nucleotides read TGCGCCAGCAGCGGCACCGGGACAGGGGTTGACTATGGCTACACCTTC. This codes for CASSGTGTGVDYGYTF.

V is TRBV6-6 and J is TRBJ1-1; D remains unclear. This CDR3 contains 16 residues. Germline CDR1 and CDR2: MNHNY and SVGAGI (reference sequence). Trimming stripped 6 bases from V and 0 bases from J, with 17 bases between. The CDR3 region is CASSHYRETLNTEAFF. CDR3 in DNA: TGTGCCAGCAGCCATTACAGAGAAACTTTGAACACTGAAGCTTTCTTT.

The rearrangement joins TRBV5-6 to TRBJ2-5; D remains ambiguous. Germline V gene sequence: CDR1 SGHDT, CDR2 YYEEEE. CDR3 length: 15 residues. With 2 bases removed from V and 5 bases from J, the gap between germline ends came to 16 bases. The CDR3 nucleotides read TGTGCCAGCAGCTTCCGGACCCTAAGTCGGGAGACCCAGTACTTC. Translating gives CASSFRTLSRETQYF.

The chain uses TRBV7-8 and TRBJ2-3, with D perhaps matching TRBD1 (5 bases). The CDR3 length is 10 residues. Germline CDR1 reads SGHVS; CDR2 reads FQNEAQ. V lost 1 base and J lost 15, with 8 bases in between. CDR3 region: CASSLGQLYF. CDR3 coding DNA: TGTGCCAGCAGCTTAGGACAGTTATATTTT.

This clone has just one count. V usage is TRBV14 and J usage is TRBJ1-3; D is perhaps TRBD1 (5 bases). CDR1 is SGHDN and CDR2 is FVKESK in the germline V gene. V lost 4 bases and J lost 0, with 13 bases in between. This CDR3 has 16 residues. CDR3 DNA sequence: TGTGCCAGCAGCCCCAGGGCCTTCATCTCTGGAAACACCATATATTTT. Translation: CASSPRAFISGNTIYF.

There are a few counts of this clone. This chain connects TRBV28 to TRBJ1-1; a possible D gene is TRBD1 (6 bases). The CDR3 consists of 14 residues. V dropped 6 bases and J dropped 7 bases, with 18 bases sitting between them. CDR1 is MDHEN and CDR2 is SYDVKM in the germline V gene. DNA for the CDR3: TGTGCCAGCAGCCTAATCCAGGGGATCGGTGAAGCTTTCTTT. Translated, it gives CASSLIQGIGEAFF.

This clone appeared a few times. The chain joins TRBV11-3 to TRBJ2-3, with 9 bases matching TRBD2. The CDR3 is 15 amino acids. CDR1 is SGHNT and CDR2 is YENEEA in the germline V gene. Trimming cost V 0 bases and J 4 bases; bases outside gene matches: 2. The CDR3 spells CASSLEAGGSDTQYF. In DNA, the CDR3 is TGTGCCAGCAGCTTAGAGGCGGGGGGGTCAGATACGCAGTATTTT.

This rearrangement joins TRBV6-6 to TRBJ2-7; D is ambiguous. With 0 bases removed from V and 9 bases from J, the gap between germline ends came to 6 bases. Per germline, CDR1 MNHNY and CDR2 SVGAGI (reference sequence). The CDR3 has 11 residues. The CDR3 here is CASSYSSAQYF. The CDR3 DNA follows: TGTGCCAGCAGTTACTCAAGTGCGCAGTACTTC.

The sample holds a few counts of this clone. The V call is TRBV5-6, the J call TRBJ1-1; perhaps TRBD1 as D (6 bases). Germline V gene lookup returns CDR1 SGHDT and CDR2 YYEEEE. V was clipped by 4 bases and J by 7 bases, with 29 bases between them. The CDR3 runs 18 residues. The CDR3 sequence is CASSADRQAPFRLSEAFF. CDR3 in DNA: TGTGCCAGCAGCGCGGACAGACAGGCGCCTTTTAGATTGAGTGAAGCTTTCTTT.

In its sample, this clone was seen a few times. Here the CDR3 DNA reads TGCGCCAGCAGCCAAGGCTCCGGGACAGGGGCCTACGAGCAGTACTTC. Protein: CASSQGSGTGAYEQYF. The chain joins TRBV4-3 to TRBJ2-7, with 10 bases lining up with TRBD1. The CDR3 is 16 amino acids. Germline V gives CDR1 LGHNA, CDR2 YSLEER. The trim removed 1 base at V and 2 bases at J, leaving 5 bases unmatched.

This rearrangement joins TRBV4-3 to TRBJ1-5, with 7 bases identical to TRBD1. Germline V lookup: CDR1 LGHNA, CDR2 YSLEER. The CDR3 consists of 15 residues. The V segment lost 3 bases and the J segment 2 bases; nucleotides outside the gene matches: 4. In DNA form, the CDR3 reads TGCGCCAGCAGCCAGGATGGACAGGGCAATCAGCCCCAGCATTTT. This translates into CASSQDGQGNQPQHF.

The chain couples TRBV4-3 to TRBJ1-1; maybe TRBD1 (5 bases). The CDR3 spans 15 residues. The V end lost 0 bases, the J end lost 6 bases, and 14 bases lay between the germline ends. CDR1 LGHNA and CDR2 YSLEER come from the germline V gene. The DNA for the CDR3 is TGCGCCAGCAGCCAAGACTCAGGAGGGGTGGCTGAAGCTTTCTTT. Its protein product is CASSQDSGGVAEAFF.

The rearrangement uses TRBV5-1 and TRBJ1-5, with no clear D. Trimming removed 4 bases from V and 0 bases from J, with 17 bases in between. The CDR3 contains 17 residues. CDR1 and CDR2 from the germline V gene are SGHRS and YFSETQ. DNA of the CDR3: TGCGCCAGCAGCCGGGAGCCACCGGATTATAGCAATCAGCCCCAGCATTTT. Translation gives CASSREPPDYSNQPQHF.

The CDR3 loop is CASSVAGAGTEAFF. The DNA for the CDR3 is TGTGCCAGCAGCGTAGCAGGGGCTGGAACTGAAGCTTTCTTT. This rearrangement joins TRBV9 to TRBJ1-1; D is perhaps TRBD1 (6 bases). The germline CDR1 and CDR2 sequences are SGDLS and YYNGEE. Trimming took off 0 bases at V and 5 bases at J, with 11 bases between the two ends. This CDR3 region has 14 residues. Filled out from reference TRBV9 and TRBJ1-1, the complete variable domain reads DSGVTQTPKHLITATGQRVTLRCSPRSGDLSVYWYQQSLDQGLQFLIQYYNGEERAKGNILERFSAQQFPDLHSELNLSSLELGDSALYFCASSVAGAGTEAFFGQGTRLTVV.